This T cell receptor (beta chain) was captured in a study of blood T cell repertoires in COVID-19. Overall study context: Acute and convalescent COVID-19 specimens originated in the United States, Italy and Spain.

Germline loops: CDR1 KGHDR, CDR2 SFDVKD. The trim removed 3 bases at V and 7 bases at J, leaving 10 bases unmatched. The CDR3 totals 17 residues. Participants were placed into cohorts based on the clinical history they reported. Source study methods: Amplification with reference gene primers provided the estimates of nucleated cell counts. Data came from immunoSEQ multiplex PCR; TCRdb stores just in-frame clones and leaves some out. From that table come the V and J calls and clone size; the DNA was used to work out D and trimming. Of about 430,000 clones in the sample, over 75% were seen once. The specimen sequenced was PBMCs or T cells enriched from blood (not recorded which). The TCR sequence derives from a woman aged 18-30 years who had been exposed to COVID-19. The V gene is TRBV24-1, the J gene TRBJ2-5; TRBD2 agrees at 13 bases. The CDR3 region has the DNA TGTGCCACCAGTGATCAACTAGCGGGGGGGCCCTTAGGGACCCAGTACTTC. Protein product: CATSDQLAGGPLGTQYF.